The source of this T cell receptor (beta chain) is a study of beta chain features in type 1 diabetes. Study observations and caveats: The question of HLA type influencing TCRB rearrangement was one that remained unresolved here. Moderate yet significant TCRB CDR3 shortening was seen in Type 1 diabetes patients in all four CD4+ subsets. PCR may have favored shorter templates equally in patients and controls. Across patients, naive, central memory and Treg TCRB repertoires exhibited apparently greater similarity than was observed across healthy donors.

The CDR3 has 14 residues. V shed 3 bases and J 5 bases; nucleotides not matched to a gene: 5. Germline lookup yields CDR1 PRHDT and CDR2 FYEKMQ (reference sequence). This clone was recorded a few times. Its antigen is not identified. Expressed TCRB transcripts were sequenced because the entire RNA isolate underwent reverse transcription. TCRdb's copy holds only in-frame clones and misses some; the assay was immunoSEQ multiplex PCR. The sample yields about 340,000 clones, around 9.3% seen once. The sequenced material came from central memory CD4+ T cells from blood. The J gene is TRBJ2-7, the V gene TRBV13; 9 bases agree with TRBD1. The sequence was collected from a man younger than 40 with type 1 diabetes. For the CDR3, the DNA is TGTGCCAGCAGCTTTGGGGACAGGGTAAACGAGCAGTACTTC. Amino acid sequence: CASSFGDRVNEQYF.